Following are 18 T cell receptor beta chains from one sample sequenced in a study of beta chain features in type 1 diabetes. What was sequenced were expressed TCRB transcripts, since all of the isolated RNA had been reverse transcribed. Produced via immunoSEQ multiplex PCR; TCRdb's table is partial and in-frame only. The profile shows 450,000 to 600,000 clones, around 30% of them singletons. Sequenced sample: naive CD4+ T cells from blood. The origin of the receptors is a man aged 18 to 30 in good health.

This clone has only a few counts. Other DNA sequences from this sample encode an identical CDR3 as well. V and J are TRBV30 and TRBJ1-5; D ambiguous. The CDR3 runs 13 residues. Germline lookup yields CDR1 GTSNPN and CDR2 SVGIG (reference sequence). Trimming removed 0 bases from V and 5 bases from J, with 8 bases in between. The CDR3 sequence: CAWSVGRDQPQHF. CDR3 in DNA: TGTGCCTGGAGTGTTGGACGGGATCAGCCCCAGCATTTT.

The chain has TRBV6-6 and TRBJ2-7; possibly TRBD1 for D (6 bases). The V and J ends lost 0 bases and 3 bases respectively, with 15 bases between them. Germline CDR1 is MNHNY and CDR2 is SVGAGI (reference sequence). The CDR3 has 16 residues. The CDR3 coding sequence is TGTGCCAGCAGTTACTCGAATCCAGGGGTTAACTACGAGCAGTACTTC. Translation gives CASSYSNPGVNYEQYF.

The chain links TRBV9 to TRBJ2-1; D remains ambiguous. The CDR3 totals 16 residues. Per germline, CDR1 SGDLS and CDR2 YYNGEE. Trimming shortened V by 0 bases and J by 0 bases, and 10 bases separated the two germline ends. Here the CDR3 reads CASSVGSRSSYNEQFF. Here the CDR3 DNA reads TGTGCCAGCAGCGTAGGTTCCAGGAGCTCCTACAATGAGCAGTTCTTC.

This clone was seen more than once but under ten times. The chain links TRBV30 to TRBJ1-1; D is undetermined. V was trimmed by 0 bases and J by 1 base, leaving 12 bases between them. This CDR3 is 15 amino acids long. Per the germline V gene, CDR1 is GTSNPN and CDR2 is SVGIG (reference sequence). CDR3: CAWSVRLSGNTEAFF. DNA of the CDR3: TGTGCCTGGAGTGTACGGTTGTCGGGGAACACTGAAGCTTTCTTT.

This clone has only one observation. This chain joins TRBV10-3 and TRBJ1-1; D is undetermined. There are 12 residues in the CDR3. Trimming shortened V by 3 bases and J by 5 bases, and 7 bases separated the two germline ends. CDR1 is ENHRY, CDR2 SYGVKD, per germline. CDR3: CAISDVETEAFF. The CDR3 DNA sequence: TGTGCCATCAGTGATGTGGAGACTGAAGCTTTCTTT.

This clone was seen only a few times. This sequence joins TRBV30 and TRBJ2-3, with 9 bases fitting TRBD1. The CDR3 contains 15 residues. Losses at the gene ends were 3 bases for V and 2 bases for J; bases not matched to a gene: 6. Germline V gene lookup returns CDR1 GTSNPN and CDR2 SVGIG (reference sequence). The CDR3 DNA is TGTGCCTGGAGGGCCGGGACAGGGCCCACAGATACGCAGTATTTT. The encoded protein is CAWRAGTGPTDTQYF.

The chain couples TRBV14 to TRBJ1-1; D remains ambiguous. The CDR3 covers 13 residues. The V and J ends lost 1 base and 1 base respectively, with 4 bases between them. Per the germline V gene, CDR1 is SGHDN and CDR2 is FVKESK. The CDR3, as DNA: TGTGCCAGCAGCCAAGGGGCGAACACTGAAGCTTTCTTT. It is translated as CASSQGANTEAFF.

The chain couples TRBV5-1 to TRBJ2-6; a weak D match, TRBD1 (5 bases). Trimming shortened V by 4 bases and J by 1 base, and 9 bases separated the two germline ends. The germline V gene has CDR1 SGHRS and CDR2 YFSETQ. CDR3 length equals 15 residues. CDR3 residues: CASSVSGSGANVLTF. DNA for the CDR3: TGCGCCAGCAGCGTATCAGGGTCTGGGGCCAACGTCCTGACTTTC.

In its sample, this clone was seen a few times. This specimen includes other DNA sequences encoding the same CDR3. The chain is built from TRBV29-1 and TRBJ2-4; D is undetermined. The CDR3 contains 17 residues. V dropped 3 bases and J dropped 0 bases, with 18 bases sitting between them. Germline loops: CDR1 SQVTM, CDR2 ANQGSEA. CDR3 nucleotide sequence: TGCAGCGTTGAGATTCGGCAGCTGAGACTAGCCAAAAACATTCAGTACTTC. Amino acid sequence: CSVEIRQLRLAKNIQYF.

A few counts support this clone. This chain uses TRBV29-1 with TRBJ2-3, with TRBD2 matching over 8 bases. V trimming: 6 bases; J trimming: 1 base; junction bases outside the gene matches: 3. Per the germline V gene, CDR1 is SQVTM and CDR2 is ANQGSEA. CDR3 length: 13 residues. DNA of the CDR3: TGCAGCGTGCGGGGGGCGGGCACAGATACGCAGTATTTT. As protein: CSVRGAGTDTQYF.

V is TRBV18 and J is TRBJ2-5; D is perhaps TRBD2 (5 bases). The CDR3 extends over 15 amino acids. The V and J ends lost 1 base and 2 bases respectively, with 11 bases between them. Per germline, CDR1 KGHSH and CDR2 LQKENI. The CDR3 region has the DNA TGTGCCAGCTCACCACTCCGAGCGGCACAAGAGACCCAGTACTTC. Its protein product is CASSPLRAAQETQYF.

This sequence joins TRBV30 and TRBJ1-5; D remains ambiguous. This CDR3 contains 14 residues. Germline CDR1 reads GTSNPN; CDR2 reads SVGIG (reference sequence). Trimming shortened V by 1 base and J by 1 base, and 8 bases separated the two germline ends. As DNA, the CDR3 is TGTGCCTGGAGTGGTGGCGGCAGCAATCAGCCCCAGCATTTT. This sequence encodes CAWSGGGSNQPQHF.

The chain recombines TRBV7-3 with TRBJ2-5; possible D gene TRBD2, 5 bases. The CDR3 consists of 13 residues. Per the germline V gene, CDR1 is SGHTA and CDR2 is FQGTGA. Trimming removed 4 bases from V and 7 bases from J, with 13 bases in between. CDR3 residues: CASSSTRDGTQYF. CDR3 bases: TGTGCCAGCAGCTCCACTAGGGATGGGACCCAGTACTTC.

The chain uses TRBV28 and TRBJ2-7; D possibly matches TRBD1 or TRBD2 (5 bases each). V lost 8 bases and J 6 bases, leaving 8 bases between the germline ends. CDR3 length: 10 amino acids. Germline V gene lookup returns CDR1 MDHEN and CDR2 SYDVKM. CDR3 nucleotide sequence: TGTGCCAGCGGGGGAGTCGAGCAGTACTTC. Translated: CASGGVEQYF.

This clone was recorded a few times. V usage is TRBV9 and J usage is TRBJ2-3, with D perhaps TRBD1 (5 bases). CDR3 length equals 14 residues. V was shortened by 3 bases and J by 1 base, with 9 bases between the two germline ends. Germline assignment: CDR1 SGDLS and CDR2 YYNGEE. The CDR3 protein is CASSARQRTDTQYF. CDR3 nucleotide sequence: TGTGCCAGCAGCGCTCGACAGCGCACAGATACGCAGTATTTT.

V gene TRBV28 combines with J gene TRBJ2-5; 7 nucleotides match TRBD2. The CDR3 runs to 14 residues. The junction had 6 bases not matched to a gene; V was cut back by 6 bases and J by 2 bases. Germline loops: CDR1 MDHEN, CDR2 SYDVKM. The CDR3 region has the DNA TGTGCCAGCAGCTCGGTGCGGGGGCAAGAGACCCAGTACTTC. This gives the protein CASSSVRGQETQYF. The full variable domain, rest sourced from reference TRBV28 and TRBJ2-5, is DVKVTQSSRYLVKRTGEKVFLECVQDMDHENMFWYRQDPGLGLRLIYFSYDVKMKEKGDIPEGYSVSREKKERFSLILESASTNQTSMYLCASSSVRGQETQYFGPGTRLLVL.

The rearrangement links TRBV28 to TRBJ2-7; 10 bases match TRBD2. This CDR3 is 14 amino acids long. Trimming cost V 6 bases and J 5 bases; bases outside gene matches: 7. The germline V gene encodes CDR1 MDHEN and CDR2 SYDVKM. CDR3 residues: CASRFSGRAHEQYF. The CDR3 DNA reads as TGTGCCAGCAGATTCAGCGGGAGGGCCCACGAGCAGTACTTC.

This clone has only a few counts. V usage is TRBV29-1 and J usage is TRBJ2-7, with TRBD1 identical over 9 bases. The length of the CDR3 is 14 residues. CDR1 and CDR2 (germline): SQVTM, ANQGSEA. J gave up 1 base and V 4 bases, and 5 bases lay outside the gene matches. This chain's CDR3 is CSVGQGVKSYEQYF. The CDR3 region has the DNA TGCAGCGTTGGACAGGGGGTTAAGTCCTACGAGCAGTACTTC.